This record concerns one T cell receptor beta chain sequence. This specimen belongs to a study of PD-1 blockade in classical Hodgkin lymphoma. In every patient, relapse followed autologous stem cell transplantation, while exposure to brentuximab vedotin differed. The germline V gene has CDR1 ENHRY and CDR2 SYGVKD. V was trimmed by 3 bases and J by 0 bases, leaving 5 bases between them. The CDR3 loop spans 13 amino acids. Assay: immunoSEQ multiplex PCR; the TCRdb copy retains only in-frame clones and omits some. The table records approximately 60,000 clones, approximately 88% of them present only once.

This clonotype was obtained from a human donor with classical Hodgkin lymphoma. Sequencing used peripheral blood mononuclear cells (PBMCs), obtained at baseline. The chain links TRBV10-3 to TRBJ1-1; the D is unclear. The CDR3 sequence is CAISDLVNTEAFF. CDR3 coding DNA: TGTGCCATCAGTGATCTGGTGAACACTGAAGCTTTCTTT.